Each of the 31 T cell receptor beta chains below was sequenced from the same sample in a study of CD8+ T cells in alopecia areata. Treatment in this sample: oral pan-JAK inhibitor, 5-10 mg twice daily. Extracted RNA was reverse transcribed, and the resulting cDNA served as sequencing template. Assay used: immunoSEQ multiplex PCR; TCRdb lists only in-frame clones, some missing. Here the sample spans over 100,000 clones, 50% to 55% being singletons. The starting material was CD4+ T cells sorted from blood, obtained at week 4, from a patient treated with tofacitinib. Receptors were obtained from a human donor with alopecia areata.

The table lists this clone with a few counts. V usage is TRBV5-1 and J usage is TRBJ2-2; 7 bases are a match to TRBD1. Trimming took 4 bases from V and 3 from J; bases not matched to a gene: 6. The germline V gene has CDR1 SGHRS and CDR2 YFSETQ. The CDR3 runs to 15 residues. The CDR3 DNA reads TGCGCCAGCAGCGACGCAGGGGGTGACACCGGGGAGCTGTTTTTT. It translates to CASSDAGGDTGELFF.

This clone was counted ten times or more. This sequence joins TRBV19 and TRBJ1-1; D not certain. Trimming pared 5 bases from V and 0 bases from J, leaving 7 bases between. This CDR3 region has 13 residues. In germline, CDR1 is LNHDA, CDR2 SQIVND (reference sequence). This CDR3 is CASSGQMNTEAFF. The CDR3 nucleotides read TGTGCCAGTAGTGGCCAGATGAACACTGAAGCTTTCTTT. The whole variable domain, remainder taken from reference TRBV19 and TRBJ1-1, is DGGITQSPKYLFRKEGQNVTLSCEQNLNHDAMYWYRQDPGQGLRLIYYSQIVNDFQKGDIAEGYSVSREKKESFPLTVTSAQKNPTAFYLCASSGQMNTEAFFGQGTRLTVV.

Many counts were recorded for this clone. This sample also contains other DNA sequences that code for the same CDR3. The rearrangement uses TRBV18 and TRBJ1-1; the D gene is possibly TRBD1 (6 bases). CDR1 and CDR2 (germline): KGHSH, LQKENI. CDR3 length equals 13 residues. The germline V and J ends were trimmed by 6 bases and 5 bases, with 13 bases remaining between them. The CDR3 loop is CASSPSRGTEAFF. Written as DNA, the CDR3 is TGTGCCAGCTCGCCTTCGAGGGGGACTGAAGCTTTCTTT. The whole variable domain, remainder taken from reference TRBV18 and TRBJ1-1, is NAGVMQNPRHLVRRRGQEARLRCSPMKGHSHVYWYRQLPEEGLKFMVYLQKENIIDESGMPKERFSAEFPKEGPSILRIQQVVRGDSAAYFCASSPSRGTEAFFGQGTRLTVV.

The count of this clone is one. The rearrangement joins TRBV25-1 to TRBJ1-1, with no clear D. V was shortened by 4 bases and J by 6 bases, with 6 bases between the two germline ends. Germline V gene lookup returns CDR1 MGHDK and CDR2 SYGVNS. This CDR3 spans 11 amino acids. CDR3 nucleotide sequence: TGTGCCAGCAGTGCCCGCGCTGAAGCTTTCTTT. This codes for CASSARAEAFF. Looking up the rest from reference TRBV25-1 and TRBJ1-1 gives the full variable domain: EADIYQTPRYLVIGTGKKITLECSQTMGHDKMYWYQQDPGMELHLIHYSYGVNSTEKGDLSSESTVSRIRTEHFPLTLESARPSHTSQYLCASSARAEAFFGQGTRLTVV.

The chain is built from TRBV7-9 and TRBJ2-7; D remains ambiguous. The CDR3 sequence is 13 residues long. Looked up from germline, CDR1 is SEHNR and CDR2 is FQNEAQ (reference sequence). Deletions cut 9 bases from V and 2 bases from J, with 14 bases between. CDR3 coding DNA: TGTGCCAGGATTCATCGCGTCGCCTACGAGCAGTACTTC. The encoded protein is CARIHRVAYEQYF. Variable domain in full (rest from reference TRBV7-9 and TRBJ2-7): DTGVSQNPRHKITKRGQNVTFRCDPISEHNRLYWYRQTLGQGPEFLTYFQNEAQLEKSRLLSDRFSAERPKGSFSTLEIQRTEQGDSAMYLCARIHRVAYEQYFGPGTRLTVT.

This clone was found a few times. This chain connects TRBV30 to TRBJ1-2, with TRBD1 as a possible D gene (6 bases). Trimming took off 0 bases at V and 0 bases at J, with 11 bases between the two ends. The CDR3 has 15 amino acids. Germline V lookup: CDR1 GTSNPN, CDR2 SVGIG (reference sequence). CDR3 coding DNA: TGTGCCTGGAGTGTAGACAGGCTAGCTAACTATGGCTACACCTTC. Protein sequence: CAWSVDRLANYGYTF.

The genes are TRBV5-1 and TRBJ2-6, with 9 bases aligning to TRBD1. This CDR3 region has 16 residues. The germline CDR1 and CDR2 sequences are SGHRS and YFSETQ. V lost 5 bases and J lost 0; bases outside the gene matches: 3. The CDR3 nucleotides are TGCGCCAGCAGTGGGACAGGGATCTCTGGGGCCAACGTCCTGACTTTC. Its protein product is CASSGTGISGANVLTF. The full variable domain, with the rest looked up from reference TRBV5-1 and TRBJ2-6, is KAGVTQTPRYLIKTRGQQVTLSCSPISGHRSVSWYQQTPGQGLQFLFEYFSETQRNKGNFPGRFSGRQFSNSRSEMNVSTLELGDSALYLCASSGTGISGANVLTFGAGSRLTVL.

This clone was observed a few times. The CDR3 loop is CASAGLGTAHEQYF. CDR3 nucleotides: TGTGCCAGCGCGGGCCTTGGGACAGCGCACGAGCAGTACTTC. The chain uses TRBV19 and TRBJ2-7; 7 bases line up with TRBD1. The CDR3 totals 14 residues. Germline values: CDR1 LNHDA, CDR2 SQIVND (reference sequence). Trimming took 9 bases from V and 5 from J; bases not matched to a gene: 13.

This clone was counted between two and nine times. The chain employs TRBV4-1 and TRBJ2-1; 7 bases are a match to TRBD2. V shed 0 bases, J shed 6 bases, and the junction held 5 bases outside the gene matches. The CDR3 loop spans 15 amino acids. Germline V gene data show CDR1 as MGHRA and CDR2 as YSYEKL. CDR3 in amino acids: CASSQELARFNEQFF. The CDR3 DNA reads as TGCGCCAGCAGCCAAGAACTAGCGAGATTCAATGAGCAGTTCTTC.

This clone was recorded a few times. CDR3 sequence reads: CAWKRSGDTIYF. DNA for the CDR3: TGTGCCTGGAAACGAAGTGGGGACACCATATATTTT. This chain connects TRBV30 to TRBJ1-3, with D hard to call. CDR1 is GTSNPN, CDR2 SVGIG, per germline (reference sequence). V was trimmed by 4 bases and J by 8 bases, leaving 12 bases between them. CDR3 size: 12 residues.

On this clone itself: This same CDR3 is encoded by further DNA sequences in the sample. The chain couples TRBV6-5 to TRBJ1-5; D not resolved. V dropped 2 bases and J dropped 1 base, with 3 bases sitting between them. CDR3 size: 13 residues. Germline-derived CDR1 and CDR2 are MNHEY and SVGAGI. CDR3 loop: CASSYGSNQPQHF. The CDR3 DNA reads TGTGCCAGCAGTTACGGGAGCAATCAGCCCCAGCATTTT.

This clone was observed a handful of times. The J gene is TRBJ2-1, the V gene TRBV4-2, with a tentative D call TRBD2 (5 bases). Germline V lookup: CDR1 LGHNA, CDR2 YNFKEQ. The CDR3 extends over 16 amino acids. V was pared by 2 bases and J by 7 bases, with 18 bases between. CDR3 DNA sequence: TGTGCCAGCAGCCAACAATTACGGACGGGGTCGAATGAGCAGTTCTTC. Translation: CASSQQLRTGSNEQFF.

The chain employs TRBV6-5 and TRBJ2-6, with 8 bases matching TRBD2. After removal of 10 bases from V and 4 bases from J, the junction contained 9 bases not matched to a gene. Germline V CDR1 and CDR2: MNHEY, SVGAGI. This CDR3 spans 15 amino acids. DNA of the CDR3: TGTGCCACGCGGGGGGCTAACTCCGGGGCCAACGTCCTGACTTTC. It specifies CATRGANSGANVLTF.

The chain carries TRBV6-5 and TRBJ1-1, with D possibly being TRBD1 (6 bases). Germline values: CDR1 MNHEY, CDR2 SVGAGI. V was shortened by 6 bases and J by 6 bases, with 14 bases between the two germline ends. CDR3 length: 13 amino acids. CDR3 region: CASSPLGQPEAFF. The DNA of the CDR3 is TGTGCCAGCAGCCCTCTCGGACAGCCTGAAGCTTTCTTT.

CDR3 protein: CASSPWTSGGMTQYF. The CDR3 bases are TGTGCCAGCAGCCCCTGGACTAGCGGGGGGATGACCCAGTACTTC. This sequence joins TRBV4-2 and TRBJ2-5, with 14 bases matching TRBD2. The length of the CDR3 is 15 residues. The germline V gene has CDR1 LGHNA and CDR2 YNFKEQ. V lost 4 bases to trimming and J lost 7 bases; unmatched junction nucleotides: 5.

The V call is TRBV29-1, the J call TRBJ2-2; D is ambiguous. This CDR3 has 15 residues. Trimming took 3 bases from V and 5 from J, leaving 16 bases between them. CDR1 is SQVTM, CDR2 ANQGSEA, per germline. CDR3 DNA sequence: TGCAGCGTTGAGTCTCCCCTTTCTCAAACCGGGGAGCTGTTTTTT. Encoded protein: CSVESPLSQTGELFF.

This chain uses TRBV5-6 with TRBJ2-2, with no clear D. Germline V lookup: CDR1 SGHDT, CDR2 YYEEEE. The CDR3 length is 16 residues. V lost 0 bases and J 0 bases, leaving 9 bases between the germline ends. DNA of the CDR3: TGTGCCAGCAGCTTGGGCCTTGGGGCGAACACCGGGGAGCTGTTTTTT. Translated: CASSLGLGANTGELFF.

CDR3 coding DNA: TGTGCCAGCAGTTACCACCGGGACAGGGCCGACAATGAGCAGTTCTTC. Protein product: CASSYHRDRADNEQFF. The chain uses TRBV25-1 and TRBJ2-1; the match to TRBD1 covers 9 bases. This CDR3 is built from 16 residues. Germline-derived CDR1 and CDR2 are MGHDK and SYGVNS. The trim removed 5 bases at V and 5 bases at J, leaving 10 bases unmatched.

The chain links TRBV30 to TRBJ1-1; the D gene is possibly TRBD1 (6 bases). The germline CDR1 and CDR2 sequences are GTSNPN and SVGIG (reference sequence). The CDR3 has 15 amino acids. V lost 1 base and J lost 1, with 13 bases in between. CDR3 residues: CAWSAYGGRNTEAFF. The DNA of the CDR3 is TGTGCCTGGAGTGCGTATGGGGGCAGGAACACTGAAGCTTTCTTT.

The rearrangement uses TRBV29-1 and TRBJ2-7; 7 bases fit TRBD1. Germline V lookup: CDR1 SQVTM, CDR2 ANQGSEA. V lost 4 bases, J lost 6 bases, and 9 bases stayed unmatched. This CDR3 has 13 residues. The CDR3 spells CSVALGQNSEQYF. The CDR3 DNA sequence: TGCAGCGTTGCCTTGGGACAGAATAGCGAGCAGTACTTC.

This clone was recorded a few times. The chain is built from TRBV19 and TRBJ2-1; D gene ambiguous. The germline V and J ends were trimmed by 6 bases and 9 bases, with 9 bases remaining between them. Germline-derived CDR1 and CDR2 are LNHDA and SQIVND (reference sequence). The CDR3 consists of 11 residues. CDR3 sequence (DNA): TGTGCCAGTAGCTTATCGGGTGAGCAGTTCTTC. Its translation: CASSLSGEQFF. Full variable domain (rest looked up from reference TRBV19 and TRBJ2-1): DGGITQSPKYLFRKEGQNVTLSCEQNLNHDAMYWYRQDPGQGLRLIYYSQIVNDFQKGDIAEGYSVSREKKESFPLTVTSAQKNPTAFYLCASSLSGEQFFGPGTRLTVL.

The rearrangement uses TRBV7-2 and TRBJ2-3; a weak D match, TRBD2 (5 bases). The CDR3 contains 16 residues. Germline V CDR1 and CDR2: SGHTA, FQGNSA. V lost 1 base and J lost 1, with 12 bases in between. As DNA, the CDR3 is TGTGCCAGCAGCTTAGTTCGGCGGGCCGGCACAGATACGCAGTATTTT. Residues: CASSLVRRAGTDTQYF.

In the case of this clone: Other nucleotide sequences from this sample produce the same CDR3. The chain carries TRBV18 and TRBJ1-2, with TRBD1 matching over 7 bases. Germline assignment: CDR1 KGHSH and CDR2 LQKENI. This CDR3 spans 14 amino acids. The ends lost 3 bases at V and 2 bases at J; junction bases unmatched: 3. For the CDR3, the DNA is TGTGCCAGCTCACCGCAGGGACAGAACTATGGCTACACCTTC. This codes for CASSPQGQNYGYTF.

This clone turned up a few times. V and J are TRBV7-2 and TRBJ1-1; 8 bases align to TRBD1. CDR1 and CDR2 (germline): SGHTA, FQGNSA. Trimming cost V 3 bases and J 5 bases; bases outside gene matches: 14. The CDR3 consists of 17 residues. In DNA form, the CDR3 reads TGTGCCAGCAGCTTTTCAGGGGGCGCGGCGTCTAAAACTGAAGCTTTCTTT. Translated, it gives CASSFSGGAASKTEAFF.

V is TRBV30 and J is TRBJ2-3, with D tentatively TRBD2 (6 bases). Germline assignment: CDR1 GTSNPN and CDR2 SVGIG (reference sequence). With 1 base removed from V and 0 bases from J, the gap between germline ends came to 14 bases. CDR3 size: 16 residues. The CDR3 reads CAWSGPQRASTDTQYF. The CDR3 nucleotides read TGTGCCTGGAGTGGTCCCCAGCGGGCCAGCACAGATACGCAGTATTTT.

As DNA, the CDR3 is TGTGCCAGCAGTCTCGAGGGAAGCGGTAAGACTGAAGCTTTCTTT. Translating gives CASSLEGSGKTEAFF. The V and J genes are TRBV27 and TRBJ1-1; D uncertain. V was pared by 5 bases and J by 5 bases, with 18 bases between. Germline CDR1 MNHEY, CDR2 SMNVEV (reference sequence). The CDR3 consists of 15 residues.

CDR3: CSVHGKGPSSYNEQFF. CDR3 DNA: TGCAGCGTACATGGTAAGGGGCCCAGCTCCTACAATGAGCAGTTCTTC. This chain connects TRBV29-1 to TRBJ2-1; tentatively, D is TRBD1 (5 bases). CDR1 and CDR2 from the germline V gene are SQVTM and ANQGSEA. V gave up 6 bases and J gave up 0 bases, with 18 bases separating them. The CDR3 length is 16 residues.

The chain joins TRBV7-9 to TRBJ2-3, with D unclear. This CDR3 contains 13 residues. Germline CDR1 SEHNR, CDR2 FQNEAQ (reference sequence). V shed 2 bases and J shed 7 bases, with 10 bases lying between them. The CDR3 nucleotides read TGTGCCAGCAGCTTACCGGTCCCTAATACGCAGTATTTT. Its protein product is CASSLPVPNTQYF.

The rearrangement joins TRBV4-2 to TRBJ2-1; 16 bases are a match to TRBD2. The germline CDR1 and CDR2 sequences are LGHNA and YNFKEQ. CDR3 size: 18 residues. J gave up 12 bases and V 0 bases, and 11 bases lay outside the gene matches. CDR3 region: CASSQDSGLAGGPTRQFF. The CDR3 DNA is TGTGCCAGCAGCCAAGATTCGGGACTAGCGGGAGGGCCCACCCGGCAGTTCTTC.

This clone was observed a few times. The chain couples TRBV2 to TRBJ2-7; 9 bases are shared with TRBD1. The CDR3 has 13 residues. V lost 6 bases and J lost 6; bases outside the gene matches: 6. The V gene's germline CDR1 is SNHLY and CDR2 FYNNEI. The CDR3 sequence is CASSGTGLSEQYF. The CDR3 nucleotides read TGTGCCAGCAGCGGGACAGGGTTAAGCGAGCAGTACTTC.

The chain has TRBV5-1 and TRBJ2-7, with D perhaps matching TRBD2 (6 bases). Germline values: CDR1 SGHRS, CDR2 YFSETQ. The CDR3 runs 15 residues. The V gene lost 4 bases and the J gene lost 2 bases, with 16 bases spanning the gap. CDR3 in DNA: TGCGCCAGCAGCCTCTCAGGAGGGTACACCTACGAGCAGTACTTC. Protein product: CASSLSGGYTYEQYF.